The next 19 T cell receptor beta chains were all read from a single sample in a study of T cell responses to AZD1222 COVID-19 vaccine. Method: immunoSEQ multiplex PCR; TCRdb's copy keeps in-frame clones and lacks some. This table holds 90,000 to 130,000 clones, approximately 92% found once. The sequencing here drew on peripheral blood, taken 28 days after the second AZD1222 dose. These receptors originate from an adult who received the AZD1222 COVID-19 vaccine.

The CDR3 bases are TGCGCCAGCAGCCGGGGGGGACAGAACTCTGGAAACACCATATATTTT. Its translation is CASSRGGQNSGNTIYF. The chain joins TRBV5-1 to TRBJ1-3, with 7 nucleotides matching TRBD1. CDR1 is SGHRS, CDR2 YFSETQ, per germline. The CDR3 loop spans 16 amino acids. Trimming cost V 4 bases and J 0 bases; bases outside gene matches: 7.

The chain's CDR3 is CASSQAVTEIIYTF. Written as DNA, the CDR3 is TGCGCCAGCAGCCAAGCGGTGACAGAGATAATCTACACCTTC. The chain is built from TRBV4-1 and TRBJ1-2, with D possibly TRBD1 on 5 matching bases. This CDR3 region has 14 residues. Germline V gives CDR1 MGHRA, CDR2 YSYEKL. V gave up 1 base and J gave up 10 bases, with 16 bases separating them.

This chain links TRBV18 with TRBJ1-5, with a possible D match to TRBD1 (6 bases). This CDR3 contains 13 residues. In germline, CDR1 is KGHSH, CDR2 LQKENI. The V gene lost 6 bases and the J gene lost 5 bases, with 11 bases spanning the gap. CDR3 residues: CASSPAGDQPQHF. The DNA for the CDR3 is TGTGCCAGCTCCCCCGCAGGGGATCAGCCCCAGCATTTT. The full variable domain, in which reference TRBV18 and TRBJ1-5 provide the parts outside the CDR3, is NAGVMQNPRHLVRRRGQEARLRCSPMKGHSHVYWYRQLPEEGLKFMVYLQKENIIDESGMPKERFSAEFPKEGPSILRIQQVVRGDSAAYFCASSPAGDQPQHFGDGTRLSIL.

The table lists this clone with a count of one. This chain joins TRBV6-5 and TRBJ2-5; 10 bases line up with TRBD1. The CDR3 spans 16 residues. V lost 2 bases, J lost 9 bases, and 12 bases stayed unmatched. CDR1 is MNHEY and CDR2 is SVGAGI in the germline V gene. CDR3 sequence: CASSYTSGQGIGAQYF. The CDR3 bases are TGTGCCAGCAGTTACACCTCGGGACAGGGGATTGGGGCCCAGTACTTC.

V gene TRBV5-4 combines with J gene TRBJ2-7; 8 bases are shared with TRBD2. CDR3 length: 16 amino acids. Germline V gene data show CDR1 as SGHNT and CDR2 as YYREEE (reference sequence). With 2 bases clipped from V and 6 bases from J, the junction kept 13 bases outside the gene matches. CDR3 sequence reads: CASSFPVSGGTVEQYF. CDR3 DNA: TGTGCCAGCAGCTTCCCGGTGAGCGGGGGTACGGTCGAGCAGTACTTC.

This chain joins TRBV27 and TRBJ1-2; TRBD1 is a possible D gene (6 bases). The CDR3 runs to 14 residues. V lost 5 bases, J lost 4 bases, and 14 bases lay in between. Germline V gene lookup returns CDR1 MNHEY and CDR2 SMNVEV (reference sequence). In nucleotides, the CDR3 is TGTGCCAGCAGTCACCGGGGGGCTGTCTATGGCTACACCTTC. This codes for CASSHRGAVYGYTF.

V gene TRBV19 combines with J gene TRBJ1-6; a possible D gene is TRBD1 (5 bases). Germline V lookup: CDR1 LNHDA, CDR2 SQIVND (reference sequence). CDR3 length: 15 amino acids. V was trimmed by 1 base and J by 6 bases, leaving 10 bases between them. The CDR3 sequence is CASSIGGLVNSPLHF. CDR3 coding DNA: TGTGCCAGTAGTATAGGGGGACTGGTTAATTCACCCCTCCACTTT.

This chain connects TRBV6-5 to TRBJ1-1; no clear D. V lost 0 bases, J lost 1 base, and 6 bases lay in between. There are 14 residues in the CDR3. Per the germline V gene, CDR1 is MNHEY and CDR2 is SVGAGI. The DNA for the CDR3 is TGTGCCAGCAGTTACTCGATAGCGAACACTGAAGCTTTCTTT. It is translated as CASSYSIANTEAFF.

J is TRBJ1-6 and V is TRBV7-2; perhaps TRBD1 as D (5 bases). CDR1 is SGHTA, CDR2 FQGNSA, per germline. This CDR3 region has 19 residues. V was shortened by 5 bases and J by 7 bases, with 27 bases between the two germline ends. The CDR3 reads CASSQRGYREGRGNSPLHF. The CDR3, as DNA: TGTGCCAGCAGCCAGCGCGGTTATAGGGAGGGGCGCGGCAATTCACCCCTCCACTTT.

The CDR3 spells CASSRDWNTQYF. CDR3 nucleotide sequence: TGTGCCAGCAGCCGGGATTGGAATACGCAGTATTTT. The rearrangement joins TRBV7-2 to TRBJ2-3, with TRBD2 as a possible D gene (5 bases). Trimming stripped 5 bases from V and 7 bases from J, with 10 bases between. In germline, CDR1 is SGHTA, CDR2 FQGNSA. The CDR3 length is 12 residues.

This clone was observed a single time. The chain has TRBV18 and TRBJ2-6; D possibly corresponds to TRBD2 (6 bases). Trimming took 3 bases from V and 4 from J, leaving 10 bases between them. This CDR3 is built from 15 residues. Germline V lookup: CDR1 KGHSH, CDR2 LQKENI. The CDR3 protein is CASSPGRSGANVLTF. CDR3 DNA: TGTGCCAGCTCACCTGGGAGGTCCGGGGCCAACGTCCTGACTTTC.

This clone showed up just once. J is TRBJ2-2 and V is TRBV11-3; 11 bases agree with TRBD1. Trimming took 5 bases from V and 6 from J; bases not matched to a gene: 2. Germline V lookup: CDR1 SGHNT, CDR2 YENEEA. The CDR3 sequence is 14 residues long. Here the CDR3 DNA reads TGTGCCAGCAGCGGGGACAGGGGGGCCGGGGAGCTGTTTTTT. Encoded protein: CASSGDRGAGELFF. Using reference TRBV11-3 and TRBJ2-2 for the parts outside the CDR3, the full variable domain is EAGVVQSPRYKIIEKKQPVAFWCNPISGHNTLYWYLQNLGQGPELLIRYENEEAVDDSQLPKDRFSAERLKGVDSTLKIQPAELGDSAVYLCASSGDRGAGELFFGEGSRLTVL.

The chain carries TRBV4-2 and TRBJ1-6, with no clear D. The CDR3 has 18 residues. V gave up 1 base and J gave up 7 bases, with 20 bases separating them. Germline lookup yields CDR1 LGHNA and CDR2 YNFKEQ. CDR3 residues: CASSQGPVDGESNSPLHF. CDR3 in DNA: TGTGCCAGCAGCCAAGGGCCTGTTGATGGGGAATCGAATTCACCCCTCCACTTT.

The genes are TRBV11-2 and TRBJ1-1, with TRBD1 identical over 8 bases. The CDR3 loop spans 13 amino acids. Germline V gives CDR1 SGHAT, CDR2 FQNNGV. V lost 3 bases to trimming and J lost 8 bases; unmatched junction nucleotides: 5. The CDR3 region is CASSFRTGREAFF. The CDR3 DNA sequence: TGTGCCAGCAGCTTCCGGACAGGGAGGGAAGCTTTCTTT.

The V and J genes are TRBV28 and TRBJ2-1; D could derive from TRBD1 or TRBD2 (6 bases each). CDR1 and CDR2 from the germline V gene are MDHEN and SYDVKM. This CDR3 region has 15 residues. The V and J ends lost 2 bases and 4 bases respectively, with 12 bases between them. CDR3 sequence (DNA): TGTGCCAGCAGTTTACCGGGGGCTAAATACAATGAGCAGTTCTTC. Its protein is CASSLPGAKYNEQFF.

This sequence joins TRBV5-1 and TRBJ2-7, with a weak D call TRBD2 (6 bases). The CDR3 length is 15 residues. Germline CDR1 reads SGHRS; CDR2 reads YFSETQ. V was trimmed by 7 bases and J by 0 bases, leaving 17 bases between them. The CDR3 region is CASSPVGGYSYEQYF. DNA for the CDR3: TGCGCCAGCTCCCCCGTGGGGGGATACTCCTACGAGCAGTACTTC.

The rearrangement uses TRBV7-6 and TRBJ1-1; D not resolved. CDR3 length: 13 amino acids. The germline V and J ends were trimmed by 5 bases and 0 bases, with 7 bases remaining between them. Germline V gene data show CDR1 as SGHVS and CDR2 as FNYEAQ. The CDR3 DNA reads TGTGCCAGCAGCGTCCGAATGAACACTGAAGCTTTCTTT. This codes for CASSVRMNTEAFF.

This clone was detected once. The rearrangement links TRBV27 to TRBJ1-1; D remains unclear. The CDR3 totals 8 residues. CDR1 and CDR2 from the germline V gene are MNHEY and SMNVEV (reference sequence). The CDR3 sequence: CAAGEAFF. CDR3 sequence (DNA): TGTGCGGCTGGTGAAGCTTTCTTT.

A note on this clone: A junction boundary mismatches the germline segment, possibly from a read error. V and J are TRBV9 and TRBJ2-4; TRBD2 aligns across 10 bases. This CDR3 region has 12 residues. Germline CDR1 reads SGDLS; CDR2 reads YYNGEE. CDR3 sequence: CASSGPSGGPHF. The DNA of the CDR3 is TGTGCCAGCAGCGGACCTAGCGGGGGCCCCCACTTC.